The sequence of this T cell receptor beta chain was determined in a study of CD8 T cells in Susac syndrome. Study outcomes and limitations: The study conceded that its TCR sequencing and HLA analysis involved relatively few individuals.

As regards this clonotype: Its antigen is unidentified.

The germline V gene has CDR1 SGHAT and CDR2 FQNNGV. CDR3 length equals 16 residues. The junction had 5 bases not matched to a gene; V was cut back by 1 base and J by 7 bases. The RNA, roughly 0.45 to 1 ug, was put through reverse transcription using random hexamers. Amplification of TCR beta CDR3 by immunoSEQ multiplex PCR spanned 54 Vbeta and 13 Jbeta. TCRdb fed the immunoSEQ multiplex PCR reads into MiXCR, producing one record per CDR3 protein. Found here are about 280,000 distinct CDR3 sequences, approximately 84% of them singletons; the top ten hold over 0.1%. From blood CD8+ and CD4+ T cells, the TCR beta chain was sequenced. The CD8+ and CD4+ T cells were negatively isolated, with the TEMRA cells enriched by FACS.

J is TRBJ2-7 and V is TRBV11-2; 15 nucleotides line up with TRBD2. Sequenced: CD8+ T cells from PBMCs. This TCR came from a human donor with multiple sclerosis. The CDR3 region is CASSLVGTSGRREQYF. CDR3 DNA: TGTGCCAGCAGCTTAGTGGGGACTAGCGGGAGGAGGGAGCAGTACTTC.